Listed here is a single TCR beta chain. This sample is drawn from a study of control samples from healthy donors and cancer patients. Per germline, CDR1 SGHRS and CDR2 YFSETQ. Trimming cost V 0 bases and J 6 bases, with 12 bases left between them. This CDR3 comprises 14 residues. Profiled with immunoSEQ multiplex PCR; TCRdb holds only in-frame clones, not every one. Of some 150,000 clones in the sample, approximately 93% are singletons; the top ten hold 2.4%. The rearrangement joins TRBV5-1 to TRBJ1-1; D is uncertain. The receptor comes from a man aged 45-65 years in good health. Sequences were obtained from blood. CDR3: CASSLDPGRPEAFF. The CDR3 nucleotides read TGCGCCAGCAGCTTGGATCCCGGACGTCCTGAAGCTTTCTTT. Filled out from reference TRBV5-1 and TRBJ1-1, the complete variable domain reads KAGVTQTPRYLIKTRGQQVTLSCSPISGHRSVSWYQQTPGQGLQFLFEYFSETQRNKGNFPGRFSGRQFSNSRSEMNVSTLELGDSALYLCASSLDPGRPEAFFGQGTRLTVV.